This is a list of T cell receptor beta chains from one sample in a study of blood T cell repertoires in COVID-19. The assay was immunoSEQ multiplex PCR, and TCRdb's table has in-frame clones only and misses some. The data hold about 300,000 clones, with 80% to 95% observed a single time. Sequencing was done on a sample of peripheral blood. The origin of the receptors is a woman in her thirties with COVID-19, enrolled during active disease. The conserved cysteine and the conserved F or W are not part of the CDR3 here. Each record gives: J gene, V gene, CDR3 protein.

j_gene: TRBJ1-5
v_gene: TRBV7-9
CDR3aa: ASSLYADQPQH

j_gene: TRBJ2-1
v_gene: TRBV28
CDR3aa: ASSFQRDYNEQF

j_gene: TRBJ2-1
v_gene: TRBV11-2
CDR3aa: ASSLSGGRVNEQF

j_gene: TRBJ1-6
v_gene: TRBV18
CDR3aa: ASSDPGATTNSPLH

j_gene: TRBJ1-1
v_gene: TRBV9
CDR3aa: ASSVPTETSAKMNTEAF

j_gene: TRBJ2-7
v_gene: TRBV5-8
CDR3aa: ASSLRQGYEQY

j_gene: TRBJ2-7
v_gene: TRBV20-1
CDR3aa: SASPGTREQY

j_gene: TRBJ2-2
v_gene: TRBV2
CDR3aa: ASSHFLAGGNTGELF

j_gene: TRBJ2-5
v_gene: TRBV25-1
CDR3aa: ASSETRGGETQY

j_gene: TRBJ2-5
v_gene: TRBV5-1
CDR3aa: ASSWRGTGDGETQY

j_gene: TRBJ2-7
v_gene: TRBV19
CDR3aa: ASSIGVQMRRVEQY

j_gene: TRBJ2-3
v_gene: TRBV2
CDR3aa: ASRDLAGAADTQY

j_gene: TRBJ2-5
v_gene: TRBV5-4
CDR3aa: ASSEGLAEETQY

j_gene: TRBJ2-7
v_gene: TRBV18
CDR3aa: ASSSQQGAPYEQY

j_gene: TRBJ2-5
v_gene: TRBV11-2
CDR3aa: ASSSRIDRGLETQY

j_gene: TRBJ2-1
v_gene: TRBV28
CDR3aa: ASRDGRGSYNEQF

j_gene: TRBJ2-7
v_gene: TRBV27
CDR3aa: ASSPTGAVYEQY

j_gene: TRBJ1-4
v_gene: TRBV23-1
CDR3aa: ASSQSRENEKLF

j_gene: TRBJ2-5
v_gene: TRBV24-1
CDR3aa: ATSAGGPGETQY

j_gene: TRBJ1-2
v_gene: TRBV3-1/TRBV3-2
CDR3aa: ASSQDLTGNYGYT

j_gene: TRBJ2-1
v_gene: TRBV11-2
CDR3aa: ASSFTRQSGGNEQF

j_gene: TRBJ1-5
v_gene: TRBV30
CDR3aa: AWSPGGSEPQH

j_gene: TRBJ1-5
v_gene: TRBV30
CDR3aa: AWSGGQSNQPQH

j_gene: TRBJ1-1
v_gene: TRBV6-5
CDR3aa: ASRQGQGGTAF

j_gene: TRBJ2-3
v_gene: TRBV5-1
CDR3aa: ASSSYDTDTQY

j_gene: TRBJ1-2
v_gene: TRBV27
CDR3aa: ASSLQGGAYGYT

j_gene: TRBJ2-3
v_gene: TRBV10-1
CDR3aa: ARTSGEVSDTQY

j_gene: TRBJ1-2
v_gene: TRBV30
CDR3aa: AWSPLNRVDGYT

j_gene: TRBJ2-1
v_gene: TRBV18
CDR3aa: ASSPPSTFYDNEQF

j_gene: TRBJ1-1
v_gene: TRBV7-9
CDR3aa: ASSLMSRDTEAF

j_gene: TRBJ1-4
v_gene: TRBV29-1
CDR3aa: SGRGGGDEKLF

j_gene: TRBJ1-5
v_gene: TRBV12-2
CDR3aa: ASRLARTGGYSNQPQH

j_gene: TRBJ1-4
v_gene: TRBV5-1
CDR3aa: ASSVGDRENEKLF

j_gene: TRBJ1-4
v_gene: TRBV5-1
CDR3aa: ASSVQGQDEKLF

j_gene: TRBJ2-7
v_gene: TRBV9
CDR3aa: ASSASPRTSGTSEQY

j_gene: TRBJ2-5
v_gene: TRBV30
CDR3aa: AWSVGGAGRETQY

j_gene: TRBJ2-4
v_gene: TRBV10-2
CDR3aa: ASSESLQGRDIQY

j_gene: TRBJ2-1
v_gene: TRBV2
CDR3aa: ASSEETYNEQF

j_gene: TRBJ2-1
v_gene: TRBV7-2
CDR3aa: ASSYLAGGPGVEQF

j_gene: TRBJ2-1
v_gene: TRBV7-9
CDR3aa: ASSWGLYEQF